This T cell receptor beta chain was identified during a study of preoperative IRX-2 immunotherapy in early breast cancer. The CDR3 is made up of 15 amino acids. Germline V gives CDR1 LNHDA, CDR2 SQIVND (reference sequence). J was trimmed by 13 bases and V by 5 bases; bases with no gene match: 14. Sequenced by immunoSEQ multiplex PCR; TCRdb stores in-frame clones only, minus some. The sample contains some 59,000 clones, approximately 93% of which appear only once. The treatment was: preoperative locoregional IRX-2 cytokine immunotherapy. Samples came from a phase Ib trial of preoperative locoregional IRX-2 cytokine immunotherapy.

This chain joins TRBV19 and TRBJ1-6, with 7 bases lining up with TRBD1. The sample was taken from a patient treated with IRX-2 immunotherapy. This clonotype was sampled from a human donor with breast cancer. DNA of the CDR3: TGTGCCAGTAGTTTGACGACAGGGAGCGGAAGTCCCCTCCACTTT. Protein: CASSLTTGSGSPLHF. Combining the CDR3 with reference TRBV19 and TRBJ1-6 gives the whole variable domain DGGITQSPKYLFRKEGQNVTLSCEQNLNHDAMYWYRQDPGQGLRLIYYSQIVNDFQKGDIAEGYSVSREKKESFPLTVTSAQKNPTAFYLCASSLTTGSGSPLHFGNGTRLTVT.